This TCR beta chain comes out of a study of cytomegalovirus exposure and HLA in healthy donors. About the study: Of roughly 400 genotyped donors, roughly 80% clustered with self-reported Caucasian donors.

Regarding donors, all were healthy bone marrow donors. Comments on this clone: What it binds is unknown.

V shed 8 bases and J shed 3 bases, with 10 bases lying between them. The CDR3 extends over 13 amino acids. Per the germline V gene, CDR1 is ENHRY and CDR2 is SYGVKD. Study outcomes and limitations: Later work associated 17,000 or so TCR beta sequences with HLA alleles at 0.05 false discovery rate.

It was with 60 Vbeta and 13 Jbeta primers that the PCR ran. Some clones are missing from TCRdb's copy, which holds only in-frame ones; the method was immunoSEQ multiplex PCR. Among fewer than 200,000 clones listed, 70% to 85% were seen once. The sequencing sample was made of PBMCs. The chain recombines TRBV10-3 with TRBJ1-4; D may be TRBD1 (6 bases). The source is a woman in her thirties or forties in good health and CMV-seronegative. The DNA for the CDR3 is TGTGCCATCGGCCAGGGGTCTAATGAAAAACTGTTTTTT. Residues: CAIGQGSNEKLFF.